This T cell receptor beta chain appears in the sequencing data of a study of glioma-infiltrating T cells. Using RNA template, CDR3s of TCR alpha and beta were amplified with iRepertoire arm-PCR. MiXCR, run by TCRdb on the multiplex PCR reads, gives a single entry per CDR3 protein. This repertoire shows some 190,000 distinct CDR3 sequences, more than 25% found once; its top ten account for 20% to 25%. The CDR3 loop spans 14 amino acids. The V gene lost 6 bases and the J gene lost 3 bases, with 12 bases spanning the gap. Germline CDR1 SNHLY, CDR2 FYNNEI. Study results and limitations: Only very few CDR3 sequences appeared in both tissue and blood. Non-neoplastic patients had below-expected tissue-blood divergence, while all gliomas exceeded expectation.

There are many counts of this clonotype. Antigen specificity is unknown. The chain couples TRBV2 to TRBJ1-5; TRBD1 might be the D (5 bases). This TCR was recovered from a human donor with low-grade glioma or glioblastoma, undergoing nonglioma brain surgery, or in good health (not recorded which). The sequenced sample was glioma tissue, nonneoplastic brain tissue, or PBMCs (not recorded which). This CDR3 is CASSPDSFNQPQHF. CDR3 nucleotides: TGTGCCAGCAGCCCCGACAGCTTCAATCAGCCCCAGCATTTT.